These 28 T cell receptor beta chains were sequenced from one sample in a study of blood T cell repertoires in COVID-19. Assay used: immunoSEQ multiplex PCR; TCRdb lists only in-frame clones, some missing. The sample yields some 370,000 clones, around 92% seen once. Material for sequencing was peripheral blood. All receptors come from a man aged 35-49 years with acute or convalescent COVID-19.

As regards this clone: The junction does not match germline at one end; this may be a read error. The V call is TRBV28, the J call TRBJ2-7, with 7 bases identical to TRBD2. The CDR3 is made up of 16 amino acids. The V gene's germline CDR1 is MDHEN and CDR2 SYDVKM. CDR3 sequence reads: CASSKLGRLTSSGTGF. The CDR3 bases are TGTGCCAGCAGTAAACTGGGACGGCTTACGAGCAGCGGGACGGGTTTC.

This chain's CDR3 is CASSTQRTGRVKKLFF. Written as DNA, the CDR3 is TGTGCCAGCAGTACACAAAGGACAGGGCGAGTCAAAAAACTGTTTTTT. The chain couples TRBV28 to TRBJ1-4; 8 bases are shared with TRBD1. The CDR3 consists of 16 residues. Unmatched junction bases numbered 14, after V lost 5 bases and J lost 9 bases. CDR1 is MDHEN and CDR2 is SYDVKM in the germline V gene.

The rearrangement joins TRBV28 to TRBJ2-2; D perhaps matches TRBD2 (6 bases). This CDR3 spans 18 amino acids. Germline V CDR1 and CDR2: MDHEN, SYDVKM. Trimming removed 8 bases from V and 2 bases from J, with 24 bases in between. The CDR3 DNA is TGTGCCAGCCTACGGCAAGCGGGTGCAAAGGGAAACACCGGGGAGCTGTTTTTT. This encodes CASLRQAGAKGNTGELFF.

This clone is a singleton in its sample. The gene calls are TRBV4-2 and TRBJ2-7, with no clear D. The CDR3 runs 16 residues. V lost 1 base, J lost 3 bases, and 16 bases lay in between. Germline CDR1 reads LGHNA; CDR2 reads YNFKEQ. The CDR3 nucleotides are TGTGCCAGCAGCCAAGGGGTTGACTCGGTCGGCTACGAGCAGTACTTC. This sequence encodes CASSQGVDSVGYEQYF.

The J gene is TRBJ1-5, the V gene TRBV7-6; 8 bases fit TRBD1. Germline assignment: CDR1 SGHVS and CDR2 FNYEAQ. V was pared by 5 bases and J by 2 bases, with 5 bases of the junction left unmatched. The CDR3 runs 15 residues. The CDR3 region is CASSLTGGGNQPQHF. The CDR3 DNA reads as TGTGCCAGCAGCCTAACAGGGGGGGGCAATCAGCCCCAGCATTTT.

J is TRBJ2-7 and V is TRBV10-3; a weak D match, TRBD1 (6 bases). This CDR3 region has 19 residues. Trimming left V 4 bases short and J 0 bases short, with 25 bases between. Germline V gene sequence: CDR1 ENHRY, CDR2 SYGVKD. The CDR3: CAISGESRRGQWSSYEQYF. The CDR3 coding sequence is TGTGCCATCAGTGGAGAGAGTCGGAGAGGACAGTGGAGCTCCTACGAGCAGTACTTC.

The chain couples TRBV10-1 to TRBJ1-5, with D hard to call. V lost 3 bases and J 0 bases, leaving 12 bases between the germline ends. CDR3 length: 16 residues. CDR1 is WNHNN and CDR2 is SYGVQD in the germline V gene (reference sequence). CDR3 sequence (DNA): TGCGCCAGCAGTGAAAGGGCGGGGATTAGCAATCAGCCCCAGCATTTT. Protein product: CASSERAGISNQPQHF.

The chain combines TRBV19 with TRBJ1-1; no definite D call. Trimming took 5 bases from V and 1 from J, leaving 8 bases between them. Germline V gene lookup returns CDR1 LNHDA and CDR2 SQIVND (reference sequence). The CDR3 is 13 amino acids. The CDR3 sequence is CASSPESNTEAFF. Written as DNA, the CDR3 is TGTGCCAGTAGTCCGGAGTCGAACACTGAAGCTTTCTTT.

This chain connects TRBV12-3 or TRBV12-4 to TRBJ1-1; a weak D match, TRBD1 (6 bases). The CDR3 length is 13 residues. Trimming took 5 bases from V and 1 from J, leaving 8 bases between them. The CDR3 loop reads CASSARGNTEAFF. CDR3 in DNA: TGTGCCAGCAGTGCCAGGGGGAACACTGAAGCTTTCTTT.

CDR3 nucleotides: TGTGCCAGCAGCTTAGGCGGTCGTGGGGCGGCCGGGGAGCTGTTTTTT. As protein: CASSLGGRGAAGELFF. The rearrangement uses TRBV7-2 and TRBJ2-2, with a possible D match to TRBD1 (5 bases). Trimming cost V 1 base and J 6 bases, with 15 bases left between them. The CDR3 is 16 amino acids. CDR1 and CDR2 from the germline V gene are SGHTA and FQGNSA. Full variable domain (missing parts from reference TRBV7-2 and TRBJ2-2): GAGVSQSPSNKVTEKGKDVELRCDPISGHTALYWYRQSLGQGLEFLIYFQGNSAPDKSGLPSDRFSAERTGGSVSTLTIQRTQQEDSAVYLCASSLGGRGAAGELFFGEGSRLTVL.

The chain uses TRBV9 and TRBJ1-5, with D possibly being TRBD1 (5 bases). Germline loops: CDR1 SGDLS, CDR2 YYNGEE. V lost 0 bases and J 7 bases, leaving 11 bases between the germline ends. CDR3 length: 14 residues. The DNA of the CDR3 is TGTGCCAGCAGCGTAGGTGGGGGGGACCAGCCCCAGCATTTT. It codes for CASSVGGGDQPQHF.

The chain combines TRBV19 with TRBJ1-2; 7 bases match TRBD1. This CDR3 is 14 amino acids long. Per germline, CDR1 LNHDA and CDR2 SQIVND (reference sequence). J was trimmed by 2 bases and V by 4 bases; bases with no gene match: 4. The CDR3 nucleotides read TGTGCCAGTAGTAACAGGGGATCCAACTATGGCTACACCTTC. As protein: CASSNRGSNYGYTF.

The chain carries TRBV5-1 and TRBJ2-5; weak D call: TRBD2 (5 bases). CDR3 size: 14 residues. V was cut by 0 bases and J by 2 bases, with 8 bases left in between. Germline V gene lookup returns CDR1 SGHRS and CDR2 YFSETQ. The CDR3 sequence: CASSLGRVQETQYF. The DNA for the CDR3 is TGCGCCAGCAGCTTGGGGCGGGTTCAAGAGACCCAGTACTTC. The full variable domain, completed using reference TRBV5-1 and TRBJ2-5, is KAGVTQTPRYLIKTRGQQVTLSCSPISGHRSVSWYQQTPGQGLQFLFEYFSETQRNKGNFPGRFSGRQFSNSRSEMNVSTLELGDSALYLCASSLGRVQETQYFGPGTRLLVL.

The chain joins TRBV7-8 to TRBJ2-1, with TRBD1 as a possible D gene (5 bases). Trimming took 1 base from V and 9 from J, leaving 13 bases between them. CDR3 length: 14 residues. Germline CDR1 and CDR2: SGHVS and FQNEAQ. The CDR3 DNA sequence: TGTGCCAGCAGCTTAGGGGCAGGGTTCGGTGAGCAGTTCTTC. This encodes CASSLGAGFGEQFF.

The chain joins TRBV15 to TRBJ1-2, with D possibly TRBD1 on 6 matching bases. V was trimmed by 3 bases and J by 4 bases, leaving 6 bases between them. This CDR3 comprises 12 residues. The germline V gene has CDR1 LNHNV and CDR2 YYDKDF (reference sequence). As DNA, the CDR3 is TGTGCCACCAGCAGGGACAGCTATGGCTACACCTTC. Its protein is CATSRDSYGYTF.

This sequence joins TRBV4-2 and TRBJ2-2, with D tentatively TRBD1 (5 bases). The CDR3 is 17 amino acids. V lost 2 bases and J 0 bases, leaving 13 bases between the germline ends. Germline V gene lookup returns CDR1 LGHNA and CDR2 YNFKEQ. In DNA form, the CDR3 reads TGTGCCAGCAGCCAATCCTCCGAGACAGCGAACACCGGGGAGCTGTTTTTT. This gives the protein CASSQSSETANTGELFF.

V usage is TRBV28 and J usage is TRBJ1-1; 7 nucleotides line up with TRBD1. V gave up 10 bases and J gave up 1 base; unmatched junction bases: 6. The CDR3 has 13 residues. CDR1 is MDHEN and CDR2 is SYDVKM in the germline V gene. The CDR3 loop is CATHRGRNTEAFF. The CDR3 bases are TGTGCCACCCACAGGGGTAGGAACACTGAAGCTTTCTTT.

This chain connects TRBV13 to TRBJ2-3, with 12 nucleotides matching TRBD2. Germline CDR1 and CDR2: PRHDT and FYEKMQ (reference sequence). V lost 3 bases to trimming and J lost 2 bases; unmatched junction nucleotides: 3. This CDR3 comprises 16 residues. CDR3 DNA sequence: TGTGCCAGCAGCTTCACTAGCGGGGGGTCCACAGATACGCAGTATTTT. This sequence encodes CASSFTSGGSTDTQYF. The full variable domain, its missing parts supplied by reference TRBV13 and TRBJ2-3, is AAGVIQSPRHLIKEKRETATLKCYPIPRHDTVYWYQQGPGQDPQFLISFYEKMQSDKGSIPDRFSAQQFSDYHSELNMSSLELGDSALYFCASSFTSGGSTDTQYFGPGTRLTVL.

This rearrangement joins TRBV19 to TRBJ2-7; D possibly corresponds to TRBD1 (6 bases). V lost 3 bases, J lost 1 base, and 13 bases lay in between. Per germline, CDR1 LNHDA and CDR2 SQIVND (reference sequence). This CDR3 contains 15 residues. The CDR3 spells CASSIRSGTSYEQYF. As DNA, the CDR3 is TGTGCCAGTAGTATTAGGTCCGGGACATCCTACGAGCAGTACTTC.

This clone has only one observation. V gene TRBV5-4 combines with J gene TRBJ1-4; D remains unclear. Trimming removed 5 bases at V and 5 bases at J, with 19 bases between. This CDR3 has 16 residues. Germline-derived CDR1 and CDR2 are SGHNT and YYREEE (reference sequence). The CDR3 coding sequence is TGTGCCAGCAGACCTAGCGTGACCGATGGAAATGAAAAACTGTTTTTT. It encodes CASRPSVTDGNEKLFF. The full variable domain, completed using reference TRBV5-4 and TRBJ1-4, is ETGVTQSPTHLIKTRGQQVTLRCSSQSGHNTVSWYQQALGQGPQFIFQYYREEENGRGNFPPRFSGLQFPNYSSELNVNALELDDSALYLCASRPSVTDGNEKLFFGSGTQLSVL.

J is TRBJ2-2 and V is TRBV30; no clear D. The CDR3 contains 12 residues. CDR1 and CDR2 from the germline V gene are GTSNPN and SVGIG (reference sequence). V shed 2 bases and J shed 3 bases, with 4 bases lying between them. CDR3 sequence: CAWSSYTGELFF. In DNA, the CDR3 is TGTGCCTGGAGTTCCTACACCGGGGAGCTGTTTTTT.

This clone turned up a few times. The chain joins TRBV7-2 to TRBJ1-2, with TRBD1 identical over 8 bases. J lost 5 bases, V lost 3 bases, and 5 bases had no gene match. In germline, CDR1 is SGHTA, CDR2 FQGNSA. This CDR3 comprises 14 residues. This CDR3 is CASSFLDRDYGYTF. CDR3 DNA sequence: TGTGCCAGCAGCTTCCTGGACAGGGATTATGGCTACACCTTC.

This clone was seen only once. This chain uses TRBV5-4 with TRBJ1-4, with 7 bases matching TRBD1. V dropped 2 bases and J dropped 8; count of bases not matched to a gene: 12. CDR1 is SGHNT and CDR2 is YYREEE in the germline V gene (reference sequence). The CDR3 sequence is 16 residues long. CDR3 in DNA: TGTGCCAGCAGCTTTACTCGGCTACAGGGGAACGAAAAACTGTTTTTT. As protein: CASSFTRLQGNEKLFF.

The CDR3 here is CASSKGTGNTEAFF. DNA for the CDR3: TGTGCCAGTAGTAAGGGGACAGGGAACACTGAAGCTTTCTTT. V is TRBV19 and J is TRBJ1-1, with 8 bases lining up with TRBD1. The CDR3 extends over 14 amino acids. J lost 1 base, V lost 4 bases, and 2 bases had no gene match. In germline, CDR1 is LNHDA, CDR2 SQIVND (reference sequence). The full variable domain, completed using reference TRBV19 and TRBJ1-1, is DGGITQSPKYLFRKEGQNVTLSCEQNLNHDAMYWYRQDPGQGLRLIYYSQIVNDFQKGDIAEGYSVSREKKESFPLTVTSAQKNPTAFYLCASSKGTGNTEAFFGQGTRLTVV.

This clone showed up just once. The chain has TRBV11-2 and TRBJ2-7; unclear D gene. The germline gives CDR1 SGHAT, CDR2 FQNNGV. Trimming cost V 2 bases and J 6 bases, with 8 bases left between them. This CDR3 spans 12 amino acids. The CDR3 region has the DNA TGTGCCAGCAGCTTATATGGGCGCGAGCAGTACTTC. It specifies CASSLYGREQYF.

The rearrangement uses TRBV19 and TRBJ1-6; 7 bases agree with TRBD1. Germline values: CDR1 LNHDA, CDR2 SQIVND (reference sequence). The V and J ends lost 3 bases and 10 bases, in that order; junction bases with no gene match: 12. This CDR3 comprises 16 residues. DNA of the CDR3: TGTGCCAGTAGTATTACCGGGACAGACTATAGCTCACCCCTCCACTTT. This codes for CASSITGTDYSSPLHF. Looking up the rest from reference TRBV19 and TRBJ1-6 gives the full variable domain: DGGITQSPKYLFRKEGQNVTLSCEQNLNHDAMYWYRQDPGQGLRLIYYSQIVNDFQKGDIAEGYSVSREKKESFPLTVTSAQKNPTAFYLCASSITGTDYSSPLHFGNGTRLTVT.

The chain combines TRBV2 with TRBJ1-1; no definite D call. This CDR3 spans 13 amino acids. V lost 7 bases to trimming and J lost 0 bases, with 9 bases between them. Germline CDR1 reads SNHLY; CDR2 reads FYNNEI. The CDR3 is CASNWGVNTEAFF. CDR3 sequence (DNA): TGTGCCAGCAATTGGGGAGTGAACACTGAAGCTTTCTTT.

The rearrangement uses TRBV28 and TRBJ2-1; TRBD2 might be the D (5 bases). Germline values: CDR1 MDHEN, CDR2 SYDVKM. V gave up 4 bases and J gave up 6 bases, with 13 bases separating them. This CDR3 comprises 14 residues. The CDR3 DNA reads TGTGCCAGCAGTTCGAAGCGGCACTTCAATGAGCAGTTCTTC. This encodes CASSSKRHFNEQFF.